The clone carrying this T cell receptor beta chain was seen a handful of times. The antigen remains undetermined. Conversion of TCR transcripts into cDNA relied on 5'RACE template switching, which added a universal primer site and UMIs. TCRdb ran MiXCR on the 5' RACE reads and lists one entry per CDR3 protein. The data contain under 400,000 distinct CDR3 sequences, 11% of them singletons. V dropped 1 base and J dropped 1 base, with 7 bases sitting between them. The CDR3 contains 14 residues. Germline V gene data show CDR1 as SEHNR and CDR2 as FQNEAQ (reference sequence). This specimen belongs to a study of T cells after yellow fever vaccination. Whole-study results and caveats: A faster peak, day 5 versus 15, was reached by the weaker secondary response. Once the booster was given, most primary-vaccination clones reappeared, at 95% to 98% for CD4 and around 90% for CD8. Researchers cautioned that FACS-sorted repertoires could harbor abundant clonotypes contaminating from the bulk population.

The origin of this receptor is a man between 18 and 29 years old who received the YFV17D yellow fever vaccine. This specimen consisted of PBMCs, obtained on the day of the first yellow fever vaccination. The chain joins TRBV7-9 to TRBJ2-5; D uncertain. CDR3 amino acids: CASSLVGLQETQYF. CDR3 nucleotide sequence: TGTGCCAGCAGCTTAGTCGGGCTCCAAGAGACCCAGTACTTC.